The following is a TCR beta chain sequence with its context. Its antigen is currently unknown. The CDR3 sequence is 11 residues long. The V gene lost 7 bases and the J gene lost 7 bases, with 11 bases spanning the gap. The V gene's germline CDR1 is SGDLS and CDR2 YYNGEE. These data originate in a study of long-term antiretroviral therapy in people with HIV. Study-wide context: Some samples came about a decade before the 2015 immediate-ART recommendation, and these were the earliest. Overall study findings and caveats: The repertoire was dominated at all time points by clones expanded before ART.

At survey level, the immunoSEQ assay was run in its v3.0 version. Clones were read by immunoSEQ multiplex PCR, and TCRdb kept only the in-frame ones, dropping some. The sample consists of 15,000 to 20,000 clones, 60% to 85% of them appearing once. Samples held roughly 1-11 million cryopreserved PBMC, and DNA extraction followed. Sequencing used unsorted PBMCs, obtained roughly 2.1 years before starting antiretroviral therapy. J is TRBJ1-1 and V is TRBV9; D is unresolved. This receptor was taken from a man aged 30-40 years with HIV. For the CDR3, the DNA is TGTGCCAGCGGGTTAGAGAGTGAAGCTTTCTTT. It specifies CASGLESEAFF.